One and the same sample provided the 25 T cell receptor beta chains below, sequenced in a study of CD8 T cells in Susac syndrome. With random hexamers, roughly 0.5 to 1 ug RNA was reverse transcribed. Via MiXCR, TCRdb re-called the immunoSEQ multiplex PCR reads, giving one row per CDR3 protein. Counted here are about 150,000 distinct CDR3 sequences, 90% to 96% occurring once; the ten biggest clones make up over 0.065%. The specimen was CD4+ T cells from PBMCs. These receptors came from a human donor with Susac syndrome.

The chain joins TRBV2 to TRBJ2-5, with TRBD1 matching 10 bases. Germline lookup yields CDR1 SNHLY and CDR2 FYNNEI. The CDR3 length is 17 residues. Trimming at V came to 6 bases and at J to 6 bases, leaving 16 bases not matched to a gene. The CDR3 reads CASRADRGQGRGKTQYF. Written as DNA, the CDR3 is TGTGCCAGCAGAGCAGACAGGGGGCAAGGAAGAGGGAAGACCCAGTACTTC. Together with reference TRBV2 and TRBJ2-5, the CDR3 gives the full variable domain: EPEVTQTPSHQVTQMGQEVILRCVPISNHLYFYWYRQILGQKVEFLVSFYNNEISEKSEIFDDQFSVERPDGSNFTLKIRSTKLEDSAMYFCASRADRGQGRGKTQYFGPGTRLLVL.

This chain joins TRBV29-1 and TRBJ2-3; TRBD1 or TRBD2 may be the D gene (5 bases each). Germline V gene lookup returns CDR1 SQVTM and CDR2 ANQGSEA. Between the trimmed V and J ends, which lost 0 bases and 5 bases, there was a span of 15 bases. This CDR3 has 15 residues. The CDR3 DNA sequence: TGCAGCGTTGAAGATGTCTCCGCAGGGAGAGATACGCAGTATTTT. This codes for CSVEDVSAGRDTQYF.

The chain has TRBV5-6 and TRBJ2-5; possible D gene TRBD2, 5 bases. Trimming shortened V by 2 bases and J by 5 bases, and 10 bases separated the two germline ends. Germline V lookup: CDR1 SGHDT, CDR2 YYEEEE. This CDR3 has 13 amino acids. CDR3 protein: CASSFRAGETQYF. CDR3 in DNA: TGTGCCAGCAGCTTTCGGGCGGGTGAGACCCAGTACTTC.

The V gene is TRBV18, the J gene TRBJ1-1; perhaps TRBD1 as D (5 bases). Germline values: CDR1 KGHSH, CDR2 LQKENI. V lost 3 bases to trimming and J lost 8 bases, with 13 bases between them. The CDR3 has 13 residues. The CDR3 spells CASSPGVGTEAFF. The DNA of the CDR3 is TGTGCCAGCTCACCGGGGGTCGGGACCGAAGCTTTCTTT.

V and J are TRBV20-1 and TRBJ2-7; D is possibly TRBD2 (6 bases). The CDR3 length is 14 residues. CDR1 and CDR2 (germline): DFQATT, SNEGSKA (reference sequence). Trimming removed 1 base at V and 5 bases at J, with 15 bases between. In DNA, the CDR3 is TGCAGTGCTAGAGTTGGCGGGGTAAGCGACGAGCAGTACTTC. The encoded protein is CSARVGGVSDEQYF.

This clonotype was observed a single time. CDR3 sequence: CASSLRGAVIGELFF. CDR3 sequence (DNA): TGTGCCAGCAGCCTGCGGGGGGCCGTTATCGGGGAGCTGTTTTTT. This chain connects TRBV11-2 to TRBJ2-2, with 8 positions matching TRBD2. J lost 7 bases, V lost 5 bases, and 9 bases had no gene match. The CDR3 sequence is 15 residues long. CDR1 is SGHAT, CDR2 FQNNGV, per germline.

The chain joins TRBV23-1 to TRBJ1-6; D might be TRBD1 (6 bases). TRBV23-1 is an ORF, and what it does is uncertain. V was cut by 5 bases and J by 14 bases, with 22 bases left in between. This CDR3 is built from 15 residues. The CDR3 reads CASSSPGHDRVSLHF. CDR3 in DNA: TGCGCCAGCAGTTCGCCGGGACACGACCGGGTGTCCCTCCACTTT.

V gene TRBV9 combines with J gene TRBJ1-1, with 8 bases fitting TRBD1. The germline CDR1 and CDR2 sequences are SGDLS and YYNGEE. This CDR3 contains 14 residues. The V gene end was trimmed by 3 bases and the J gene end by 1 base; junction bases not matched to a gene: 2. The CDR3 DNA is TGTGCCAGCAGCGAAACAGGGGGGAACACTGAAGCTTTCTTT. Translation: CASSETGGNTEAFF.

This chain links TRBV7-6 with TRBJ1-2, with a possible D match to TRBD1 (6 bases). The CDR3 length is 13 residues. V lost 6 bases, J lost 5 bases, and 13 bases lay in between. From germline, CDR1 is SGHVS and CDR2 FNYEAQ. CDR3 region: CASRPLTGYGYTF. Here the CDR3 DNA reads TGTGCCAGCAGACCACTGACAGGTTATGGCTACACCTTC. The full variable domain, its missing parts supplied by reference TRBV7-6 and TRBJ1-2, is GAGVSQSPRYKVTKRGQDVALRCDPISGHVSLYWYRQALGQGPEFLTYFNYEAQQDKSGLPNDRFSAERPEGSISTLTIQRTEQRDSAMYRCASRPLTGYGYTFGSGTRLTVV.

J is TRBJ2-3 and V is TRBV18; D gene unclear. The germline CDR1 and CDR2 sequences are KGHSH and LQKENI. This CDR3 comprises 11 residues. V gave up 8 bases and J gave up 6 bases, with 9 bases separating them. The CDR3 here is CASQLTDTQYF. Here the CDR3 DNA reads TGTGCCAGCCAACTGACGGATACGCAGTATTTT.

This sequence joins TRBV12-3 or TRBV12-4 and TRBJ1-2; tentatively, D is TRBD1 (6 bases). Trimming removed 3 bases at V and 8 bases at J, with 13 bases between. This CDR3 region has 13 residues. CDR3 bases: TGTGCCAGCAGTTTCAGGACAGTTGTCGGCTACACCTTC. Protein product: CASSFRTVVGYTF.

The J gene is TRBJ2-5, the V gene TRBV5-6; D call uncertain. The CDR3 covers 15 residues. V lost 1 base, J lost 2 bases, and 12 bases lay in between. The germline V gene has CDR1 SGHDT and CDR2 YYEEEE. The CDR3 here is CASSLWGDPQETQYF. CDR3 coding DNA: TGTGCCAGCAGCTTGTGGGGTGACCCACAAGAGACCCAGTACTTC.

V is TRBV6-5 and J is TRBJ1-1, with 11 nucleotides matching TRBD1. This CDR3 comprises 15 residues. The V segment lost 8 bases and the J segment 3 bases; nucleotides outside the gene matches: 8. CDR1 MNHEY and CDR2 SVGAGI come from the germline V gene. CDR3 sequence: CASRGQGAGDTEAFF. In DNA form, the CDR3 reads TGTGCCAGCCGTGGACAGGGGGCCGGAGACACTGAAGCTTTCTTT.

V usage is TRBV19 and J usage is TRBJ2-1; weak D call: TRBD1 (5 bases). The germline V gene encodes CDR1 LNHDA and CDR2 SQIVND (reference sequence). Between the trimmed V and J ends, which lost 5 bases and 3 bases, there was a span of 14 bases. This CDR3 spans 15 amino acids. The chain's CDR3 is CASSSAGSGYNEQFF. The CDR3 region has the DNA TGTGCCAGTAGTTCCGCAGGGTCAGGCTACAATGAGCAGTTCTTC.

This clonotype was found a few times. This chain links TRBV9 with TRBJ1-3; D gene ambiguous. V was clipped by 0 bases and J by 0 bases, with 4 bases between them. Germline CDR1 SGDLS, CDR2 YYNGEE. The CDR3 extends over 14 amino acids. The CDR3 here is CASSVGTSGNTIYF. CDR3 in DNA: TGTGCCAGCAGCGTAGGGACCTCTGGAAACACCATATATTTT.

The chain couples TRBV5-1 to TRBJ2-2; D unresolved. The V gene's germline CDR1 is SGHRS and CDR2 YFSETQ. This CDR3 comprises 13 residues. The V gene lost 5 bases and the J gene lost 3 bases, with 8 bases spanning the gap. Here the CDR3 DNA reads TGCGCCAGCAGACGCTCCCACACCGGGGAGCTGTTTTTT. It is translated as CASRRSHTGELFF.

The gene calls are TRBV9 and TRBJ2-1, with 14 bases matching TRBD2. The CDR3 spans 16 residues. Germline CDR1 SGDLS, CDR2 YYNGEE. J lost 6 bases, V lost 3 bases, and 5 bases had no gene match. CDR3 nucleotides: TGTGCCAGCAGCGGACGTGGACTAGCGGGAGGCAATGAGCAGTTCTTC. Translation: CASSGRGLAGGNEQFF. Full variable domain (outside the CDR3, taken from reference TRBV9 and TRBJ2-1): DSGVTQTPKHLITATGQRVTLRCSPRSGDLSVYWYQQSLDQGLQFLIQYYNGEERAKGNILERFSAQQFPDLHSELNLSSLELGDSALYFCASSGRGLAGGNEQFFGPGTRLTVL.

This clonotype was seen once. The V gene is TRBV14, the J gene TRBJ1-2; D is unclear. Germline V lookup: CDR1 SGHDN, CDR2 FVKESK. The CDR3 has 13 residues. Deletions cut 1 base from V and 2 bases from J, with 5 bases between. CDR3 nucleotides: TGTGCCAGCAGCCAAGTGAGGAACTATGGCTACACCTTC. It yields the protein CASSQVRNYGYTF.

The rearrangement uses TRBV12-3 or TRBV12-4 and TRBJ1-2; D uncertain. V was clipped by 6 bases and J by 0 bases, with 11 bases between them. The CDR3 loop spans 14 amino acids. The CDR3 loop is CASRQTTANYGYTF. The DNA of the CDR3 is TGTGCCAGCAGACAAACCACAGCTAACTATGGCTACACCTTC.

V is TRBV2 and J is TRBJ2-1; D may be TRBD1 (5 bases). The CDR3 consists of 14 residues. The germline V gene has CDR1 SNHLY and CDR2 FYNNEI. Trimming took off 1 base at V and 10 bases at J, with 14 bases between the two ends. In DNA, the CDR3 is TGTGCCAGCAGTGAAGAGGGCAGGGTAAGGGAGCAGTTCTTC. It codes for CASSEEGRVREQFF.

A single count supports this clonotype. The chain carries TRBV27 and TRBJ1-4; possible D gene TRBD1, 6 bases. This CDR3 spans 15 amino acids. V was pared by 5 bases and J by 11 bases, with 21 bases between. Germline loops: CDR1 MNHEY, CDR2 SMNVEV (reference sequence). CDR3 in DNA: TGTGCCAGCAGTGGAGGCCAGGGGAGCGTGGCCAAACTGTTTTTT. Its translation: CASSGGQGSVAKLFF. Combining the CDR3 with reference TRBV27 and TRBJ1-4 gives the whole variable domain EAQVTQNPRYLITVTGKKLTVTCSQNMNHEYMSWYRQDPGLGLRQIYYSMNVEVTDKGDVPEGYKVSRKEKRNFPLILESPSPNQTSLYFCASSGGQGSVAKLFFGSGTQLSVL.

The CDR3 DNA follows: TGCAGTGCTAGCTTCCAAAGCAATCAGCCCCAGCATTTT. Its translation is CSASFQSNQPQHF. This chain uses TRBV20-1 with TRBJ1-5; D call uncertain. Per the germline V gene, CDR1 is DFQATT and CDR2 is SNEGSKA (reference sequence). V lost 3 bases to trimming and J lost 1 base, with 7 bases between them. This CDR3 contains 13 residues.

CDR3 sequence: CASSLDVSSRDQYF. The DNA of the CDR3 is TGTGCCAGCAGCTTGGACGTATCGTCGAGGGATCAGTACTTC. This rearrangement joins TRBV5-4 to TRBJ2-7, with D perhaps matching TRBD2 (5 bases). Germline values: CDR1 SGHNT, CDR2 YYREEE (reference sequence). V lost 0 bases and J 10 bases, leaving 17 bases between the germline ends. The CDR3 totals 14 residues.

The CDR3 DNA reads as TGTGCCAGCAGTTCCACAGGGGCGCAGAACACTGAAGCTTTCTTT. It yields the protein CASSSTGAQNTEAFF. J is TRBJ1-1 and V is TRBV6-5, with 7 nucleotides matching TRBD1. The ends lost 4 bases at V and 1 base at J; junction bases unmatched: 6. Germline CDR1 MNHEY, CDR2 SVGAGI. The CDR3 spans 15 residues.

The genes are TRBV7-3 and TRBJ2-1; maybe TRBD2 (7 bases). Germline CDR1 reads SGHTA; CDR2 reads FQGTGA. There are 15 residues in the CDR3. Trimming left V 2 bases short and J 6 bases short, with 14 bases between. Here the CDR3 DNA reads TGTGCCAGCAGCTTATCGGGGGGCGCTTTCAATGAGCAGTTCTTC. Translation gives CASSLSGGAFNEQFF. Together with reference TRBV7-3 and TRBJ2-1, the CDR3 gives the full variable domain: GAGVSQTPSNKVTEKGKYVELRCDPISGHTALYWYRQSLGQGPEFLIYFQGTGAADDSGLPNDRFFAVRPEGSVSTLKIQRTERGDSAVYLCASSLSGGAFNEQFFGPGTRLTVL.